The 26 T cell receptor beta chains below were found in one sample sequenced in a study of shared clonotypes between healthy human individuals. Profiled with immunoSEQ multiplex PCR; TCRdb holds only in-frame clones, not every one. The table records 450,000 to 500,000 clones, roughly 78% of them present only once. The sequenced material came from PBMCs. Receptor source: a woman aged 40 to 50 in good health. Some clones in this sample may be carry-over from other donors' samples.

About this clone: Other DNA sequences of this sample code for an identical CDR3. V and J are TRBV2 and TRBJ2-7, with 10 bases fitting TRBD1. Germline-derived CDR1 and CDR2 are SNHLY and FYNNEI. The CDR3 runs to 13 residues. Unmatched junction bases numbered 5, after V lost 6 bases and J lost 6 bases. The CDR3 loop reads CASSRDRGGEQYF. The CDR3 region has the DNA TGTGCCAGCAGCCGGGACAGGGGAGGCGAGCAGTACTTC.

The chain employs TRBV6-5 and TRBJ2-5, with TRBD2 identical over 16 bases. The trim removed 4 bases at V and 6 bases at J, leaving 2 bases unmatched. CDR3 size: 15 residues. Germline lookup yields CDR1 MNHEY and CDR2 SVGAGI. This CDR3 reads CASSWGLAGGQTQYF. The CDR3 bases are TGTGCCAGCAGTTGGGGACTAGCGGGAGGGCAGACCCAGTACTTC.

The gene calls are TRBV30 and TRBJ1-4; tentative D call: TRBD1 (5 bases). The V gene's germline CDR1 is GTSNPN and CDR2 SVGIG (reference sequence). The CDR3 covers 14 residues. V was cut by 4 bases and J by 3 bases, with 12 bases left in between. DNA of the CDR3: TGTGCCTGGACCCGAGGGGTGTCTAATGAAAAACTGTTTTTT. Protein product: CAWTRGVSNEKLFF. The full variable domain, in which reference TRBV30 and TRBJ1-4 provide the parts outside the CDR3, is SQTIHQWPATLVQPVGSPLSLECTVEGTSNPNLYWYRQAAGRGLQLLFYSVGIGQISSEVPQNLSASRPQDRQFILSSKKLLLSDSGFYLCAWTRGVSNEKLFFGSGTQLSVL.

In the case of this clone: The same CDR3 arises from other DNA sequences in this sample as well. The chain joins TRBV10-2 to TRBJ2-7; the match to TRBD1 covers 7 bases. The CDR3 is 13 amino acids. Germline assignment: CDR1 WSHSY and CDR2 SAAADI. J was trimmed by 0 bases and V by 6 bases; bases with no gene match: 2. Written as DNA, the CDR3 is TGCGCCAGCAGAGACAGGGTCTCCTACGAGCAGTACTTC. Residues: CASRDRVSYEQYF.

V is TRBV6-6 and J is TRBJ1-2; D gene uncertain. The V gene lost 0 bases and the J gene lost 4 bases, with 6 bases spanning the gap. Germline values: CDR1 MNHNY, CDR2 SVGAGI (reference sequence). The CDR3 is 13 residues long. CDR3: CASSYSAAYGYTF. The DNA of the CDR3 is TGTGCCAGCAGTTACTCGGCAGCCTATGGCTACACCTTC.

The count of this clone is one. The rearrangement joins TRBV29-1 to TRBJ2-1, with 9 bases lining up with TRBD1. The length of the CDR3 is 14 residues. From germline, CDR1 is SQVTM and CDR2 ANQGSEA. J gave up 5 bases and V 6 bases, and 8 bases lay outside the gene matches. Written as DNA, the CDR3 is TGCAGCGTCTCAGGGACAGGGAGCAACAATGAGCAGTTCTTC. This gives the protein CSVSGTGSNNEQFF.

V gene TRBV5-1 combines with J gene TRBJ2-2, with D perhaps TRBD2 (5 bases). The germline V gene has CDR1 SGHRS and CDR2 YFSETQ. The CDR3 sequence is 16 residues long. V dropped 0 bases and J dropped 0 bases, with 9 bases sitting between them. The CDR3 is CASSLANGANTGELFF. The CDR3 coding sequence is TGCGCCAGCAGCTTGGCCAACGGGGCGAACACCGGGGAGCTGTTTTTT.

V usage is TRBV18 and J usage is TRBJ2-3, with 8 bases matching TRBD2. The CDR3 runs 14 residues. Germline CDR1 is KGHSH and CDR2 is LQKENI. V shed 4 bases, J shed 5 bases, and the junction held 5 bases outside the gene matches. The DNA for the CDR3 is TGTGCCAGCTCACGCTCAGCGGGAGAAGATACGCAGTATTTT. Translating it yields CASSRSAGEDTQYF.

Notes on this clone: It differs at one base from a far larger clone, so likely a read error. The rearrangement joins TRBV27 to TRBJ1-2; a possible D gene is TRBD1 (6 bases). The germline V gene encodes CDR1 MNHEY and CDR2 SMNVEV (reference sequence). CDR3 length equals 13 residues. CDR3 nucleotide sequence: TGTGCCAACAGTTGGTCAGGGGAGAGTGGCTACACCTTC. Translated, it gives CANSWSGESGYTF.

This clone was found once. The chain recombines TRBV7-9 with TRBJ2-7; the D is unclear. V lost 4 bases and J lost 0, with 10 bases in between. CDR1 is SEHNR, CDR2 FQNEAQ, per germline (reference sequence). The CDR3 is 14 residues long. CDR3 nucleotides: TGTGCCAGCAGCTACAACGAGGTCTCCTACGAGCAGTACTTC. As protein: CASSYNEVSYEQYF.

The V call is TRBV18, the J call TRBJ2-3; 13 bases are shared with TRBD2. The CDR3 consists of 17 residues. CDR1 and CDR2 from the germline V gene are KGHSH and LQKENI. The V gene end was trimmed by 3 bases and the J gene end by 5 bases; junction bases not matched to a gene: 8. The CDR3 protein is CASSPSLAGGSGDTQYF. The CDR3 DNA sequence: TGTGCCAGCTCACCGTCACTAGCGGGAGGGTCCGGAGATACGCAGTATTTT.

A few counts support this clone. This chain links TRBV2 with TRBJ2-7; D tentatively reads TRBD1 or TRBD2 (7 bases each). CDR1 is SNHLY and CDR2 is FYNNEI in the germline V gene. Trimming cost V 6 bases and J 7 bases, with 28 bases left between them. This CDR3 comprises 17 residues. As DNA, the CDR3 is TGTGCCAGCAGCCCCTACCTCGGGTCAGGGGGTAGCGGGGAGCAGTACTTC. Its translation is CASSPYLGSGGSGEQYF.

V and J are TRBV4-1 and TRBJ2-5; TRBD1 might be the D (5 bases). CDR3 length equals 14 residues. The ends were cut back, 0 bases at V and 5 bases at J, with 10 bases in the middle. CDR1 is MGHRA, CDR2 YSYEKL, per germline. This CDR3 reads CASSQDIRAETQYF. In DNA form, the CDR3 reads TGCGCCAGCAGCCAAGATATCAGGGCGGAGACCCAGTACTTC.

This clone has more than one count but fewer than ten. The V call is TRBV14, the J call TRBJ1-2, with 8 bases lining up with TRBD1. Germline CDR1 SGHDN, CDR2 FVKESK. J gave up 4 bases and V 0 bases, and 7 bases lay outside the gene matches. This CDR3 spans 16 amino acids. This chain's CDR3 is CASSQDRRQGSYGYTF. The CDR3 DNA sequence: TGTGCCAGCAGCCAAGACCGTCGACAGGGGAGCTATGGCTACACCTTC.

The chain couples TRBV7-9 to TRBJ2-5; no clear D gene. The ends were cut back, 1 base at V and 0 bases at J, with 6 bases in the middle. CDR3 length: 14 amino acids. Germline assignment: CDR1 SEHNR and CDR2 FQNEAQ (reference sequence). The CDR3 reads CASSLDSYQETQYF. CDR3 coding DNA: TGTGCCAGCAGCTTAGATTCGTACCAAGAGACCCAGTACTTC.

V usage is TRBV9 and J usage is TRBJ1-5, with 7 bases aligning to TRBD1. This CDR3 has 14 amino acids. CDR1 is SGDLS, CDR2 YYNGEE, per germline. V lost 7 bases, J lost 5 bases, and 9 bases stayed unmatched. The CDR3 loop reads CASGEGAPYQPQHF. The CDR3 DNA is TGTGCCAGCGGAGAGGGGGCCCCCTATCAGCCCCAGCATTTT.

The chain has TRBV14 and TRBJ1-2, with a possible D match to TRBD1 (6 bases). Per the germline V gene, CDR1 is SGHDN and CDR2 is FVKESK. Trimming pared 3 bases from V and 4 bases from J, leaving 12 bases between. CDR3 length: 14 amino acids. The CDR3 DNA reads as TGTGCCAGCAGCCAGCACAGGGACGGCTATGGCTACACCTTC. It is translated as CASSQHRDGYGYTF.

Turning to this clone: An end of the junction differs from the germline gene, which may be a read error. Other DNA variants within this sample encode the same CDR3. The chain is built from TRBV7-6 and TRBJ1-3, with D unclear. There are 16 residues in the CDR3. Germline values: CDR1 SGHVS, CDR2 FNYEAQ. The CDR3: CASSLRVAGPGNTIYF. In DNA form, the CDR3 reads TGCGCCAGCAGCTTGAGGGTAGCAGGACCCGGAAACACCATATATTTT.

This chain uses TRBV7-6 with TRBJ1-5, with TRBD1 matching 8 bases. The junction had 11 bases not matched to a gene; V was cut back by 0 bases and J by 4 bases. Germline values: CDR1 SGHVS, CDR2 FNYEAQ. CDR3 length equals 18 residues. The CDR3 here is CASSLAFRDRLRNQPQHF. The CDR3 bases are TGTGCCAGCAGCTTAGCTTTTAGGGACAGGCTAAGGAATCAGCCCCAGCATTTT.

The chain joins TRBV18 to TRBJ2-7; 7 bases match TRBD1. With 3 bases clipped from V and 0 bases from J, the junction kept 5 bases outside the gene matches. This CDR3 has 15 residues. Germline lookup yields CDR1 KGHSH and CDR2 LQKENI. DNA of the CDR3: TGTGCCAGCTCACCGCAGGGGGTTAACTCCTACGAGCAGTACTTC. Translation: CASSPQGVNSYEQYF.

The gene calls are TRBV5-6 and TRBJ1-4; 7 bases line up with TRBD1. The CDR3 length is 17 residues. CDR1 and CDR2 from the germline V gene are SGHDT and YYEEEE. With 0 bases clipped from V and 3 bases from J, the junction kept 8 bases outside the gene matches. CDR3 DNA: TGTGCCAGCAGCTTGGGGACAGGAAGTAAGGCTAATGAAAAACTGTTTTTT. The encoded protein is CASSLGTGSKANEKLFF.

The sample holds a few counts of this clone. The rearrangement joins TRBV11-3 to TRBJ2-2; 15 nucleotides match TRBD2. This CDR3 region has 16 residues. The trim removed 5 bases at V and 6 bases at J, leaving 4 bases unmatched. Germline CDR1 and CDR2: SGHNT and YENEEA. The CDR3 here is CASSPGTSGGSGELFF. CDR3 bases: TGTGCCAGCAGCCCAGGGACTAGCGGGGGGTCCGGGGAGCTGTTTTTT.

This sequence joins TRBV5-5 and TRBJ1-3; D is unclear. V was trimmed by 1 base and J by 0 bases, leaving 8 bases between them. CDR1 and CDR2 from the germline V gene are SGHKS and YYEKEE (reference sequence). There are 15 residues in the CDR3. The DNA for the CDR3 is TGTGCCAGCAGCTTGAGGAGACTCTCTGGAAACACCATATATTTT. It is translated as CASSLRRLSGNTIYF. The whole variable domain, filled in from reference TRBV5-5 and TRBJ1-3, reads DAGVTQSPTHLIKTRGQQVTLRCSPISGHKSVSWYQQVLGQGPQFIFQYYEKEERGRGNFPDRFSARQFPNYSSELNVNALLLGDSALYLCASSLRRLSGNTIYFGEGSWLTVV.

The chain has TRBV15 and TRBJ2-1; 11 bases fit TRBD2. Germline V lookup: CDR1 LNHNV, CDR2 YYDKDF (reference sequence). The CDR3 is 15 residues long. With V trimmed by 5 bases and J by 7 bases, 7 bases remained unmatched. CDR3 sequence: CATSFTSGSSNEQFF. In nucleotides, the CDR3 is TGTGCCACCAGCTTCACTAGCGGGAGTTCGAATGAGCAGTTCTTC.

The V gene is TRBV5-1, the J gene TRBJ2-1; 7 positions match TRBD2. The CDR3 covers 14 residues. Germline CDR1 SGHRS, CDR2 YFSETQ. Trimming removed 4 bases from V and 6 bases from J; junction bases left unmatched: 7. The CDR3 protein is CASSMGTNVNEQFF. The CDR3 region has the DNA TGCGCCAGCAGCATGGGGACTAATGTCAATGAGCAGTTCTTC. Supplemented by reference TRBV5-1 and TRBJ2-1, the full variable domain reads KAGVTQTPRYLIKTRGQQVTLSCSPISGHRSVSWYQQTPGQGLQFLFEYFSETQRNKGNFPGRFSGRQFSNSRSEMNVSTLELGDSALYLCASSMGTNVNEQFFGPGTRLTVL.

Concerning this clone itself: This likely reflects a read error, since a far larger clone is one base away. Other DNA sequences from this sample encode an identical CDR3 as well. The chain joins TRBV11-1 to TRBJ1-2; 7 bases agree with TRBD1. The CDR3 covers 12 residues. Per germline, CDR1 SGHAT and CDR2 FQDESV (reference sequence). The CDR3 loop reads CASSQGGYGYTF. The CDR3 DNA follows: TGTGCTAGCAGCCAGGGGGGTTATGGCTACACCTTC.